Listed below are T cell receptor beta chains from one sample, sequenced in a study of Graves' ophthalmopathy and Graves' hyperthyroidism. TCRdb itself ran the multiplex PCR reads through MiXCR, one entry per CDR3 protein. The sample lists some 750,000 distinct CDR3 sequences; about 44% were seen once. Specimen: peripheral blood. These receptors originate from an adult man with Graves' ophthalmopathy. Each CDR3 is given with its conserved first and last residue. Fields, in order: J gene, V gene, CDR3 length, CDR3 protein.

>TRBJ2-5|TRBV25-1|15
CASVVTSGGQETQYF
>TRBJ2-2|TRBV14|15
CASSPGQGKAGELFF
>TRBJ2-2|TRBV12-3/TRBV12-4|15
CASSWRSFGTGELFF
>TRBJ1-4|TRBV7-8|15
CASSSPGQGDEKLFF
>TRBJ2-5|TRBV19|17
CASSILSQVGYQETQYF
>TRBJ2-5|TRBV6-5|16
CASSLDGTIYQETQYF
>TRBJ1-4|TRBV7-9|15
CASSPIRDRGEKLFF
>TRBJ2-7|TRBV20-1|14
CSARAASGAYEQYF
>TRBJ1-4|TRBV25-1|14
CARKTGSEGEKLFF
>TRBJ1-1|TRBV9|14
CASSVESLNTEAFF
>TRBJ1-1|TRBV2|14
CASSEHTTKTEAFF
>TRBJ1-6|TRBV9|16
CASSVDGLGRNSPLHF
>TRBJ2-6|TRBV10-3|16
CAISDRGLGGANVLTF